Listed below are T cell receptor beta chains from one sample, sequenced in a study of T-cell reconstitution after alpha-beta-depleted transplantation in children. TCRdb reprocessed the PCR reads via MiXCR and lists one record per CDR3 protein. This sample carries approximately 400,000 distinct CDR3 sequences, about a tenth of them seen once, and the ten largest clones take 4.5% to 7%. The material was PBMCs from the stem cell graft donor, obtained from the stem cell graft. Receptor source: a human donor who donated a stem cell graft to a child with acute myeloid leukemia. CDR3s include the opening cysteine and the closing phenylalanine or tryptophan. D genes are given only for firm matches. The size entry is marked missing in some rows and otherwise reads once, few, many or a size class.

TRBV20-1	.	many	12	TRBJ1-4	TGCAGTGCTAGGGGGTCGGACGAAAAACTGTTTTTT	CSARGSDEKLFF
TRBV25-1	.	many	16	TRBJ1-4	TGTGCCAGCAGTGATACCGTTAGACAGAATAATGAAAAACTGTTTTTT	CASSDTVRQNNEKLFF
TRBV18	TRBD1	.	17	TRBJ2-6	TGTGCCAGCTCGAGGGGGCCGAAAGGAGCTGGGGCCAACGTCCTGACTTTC	CASSRGPKGAGANVLTF
TRBV7-9	TRBD1	.	17	TRBJ1-4	TGTGCCAGCAGCTTATACGAGGGGGCGCAGGCTAATGAAAAACTGTTTTTT	CASSLYEGAQANEKLFF
TRBV27	.	many	18	TRBJ2-1	TGTGCCAGCAGTTTATCCACACTCGCTAGAGCCTCCGAGAATGAGCAGTTCTTC	CASSLSTLARASENEQFF
TRBV29-1	.	many	13	TRBJ2-7	TGCAGCGTTGAAGATATAAGCGGTTACGAGCAGTACTTC	CSVEDISGYEQYF
TRBV5-1	TRBD1	few	15	TRBJ2-2	TGCGCCAGCAGCTGGGACAGGGCGAACACCGGGGAGCTGTTTTTT	CASSWDRANTGELFF
TRBV7-8	TRBD1	.	14	TRBJ1-5	TGTGCCAGCAGCTTAGGGACAGGGGTACAGCCCCAGCATTTT	CASSLGTGVQPQHF
TRBV10-1	.	few	12	TRBJ2-3	TGCGCCAGCAGTGATAGTAGGGGTACGCAGTATTTT	CASSDSRGTQYF
TRBV5-1	.	many	14	TRBJ1-4	TGCGCCAGCAGCTTCGGGAGGGTCGCAGAAAAACTGTTTTTT	CASSFGRVAEKLFF
TRBV12-3/TRBV12-4	.	few	15	TRBJ2-1	TGTGCCAGCAGTTTACAGGTCCTGCTGAACAATGAGCAGTTCTTC	CASSLQVLLNNEQFF
TRBV12-3/TRBV12-4	TRBD1	many	14	TRBJ2-3	TGTGCCAGCACCACCGGGACAGGTGGGGGTACGCAGTATTTT	CASTTGTGGGTQYF
TRBV13	.	.	17	TRBJ2-2	TGTGCCAGCAGCCCTGGGGGGCTCTCCGCGAACACCGGGGAGCTGTTTTTT	CASSPGGLSANTGELFF
TRBV3-1	.	.	14	TRBJ1-2	TGTGCCAGCAGCCAACCGGGACTGCTTTATGGCTACACCTTC	CASSQPGLLYGYTF
TRBV6-4	.	.	15	TRBJ2-1	TGTGCCAGCAGTGAAGGGCCGAGCTCCTACAATGAGCAGTTCTTC	CASSEGPSSYNEQFF
TRBV20-1	.	.	13	TRBJ2-5	TGCAGTGCTAGATATAGAGGAAGGGAGACCCAGTACTTC	CSARYRGRETQYF
TRBV15	TRBD1	.	15	TRBJ1-5	TGTGCCACCAGCAGATCCCGGGACAGCGATCAGCCCCAGCATTTT	CATSRSRDSDQPQHF
TRBV12-3/TRBV12-4	.	many	15	TRBJ1-1	TGTGCCAGCCGCAGCACTGGACTGATGAACACTGAAGCTTTCTTT	CASRSTGLMNTEAFF
TRBV6-5	.	.	14	TRBJ2-3	TGTGCCAGCAGTTACTTGGGGGCGACAGATACGCAGTATTTT	CASSYLGATDTQYF
TRBV20-1	TRBD2	.	16	TRBJ2-3	TGCAGTGCTGGGGCTGATAAAAGCGGGATCACAGATACGCAGTATTTT	CSAGADKSGITDTQYF
TRBV20-1	.	few	15	TRBJ2-7	TGCAGTGCTAGACCTGGCCTGAATTACTACGGCGAGCAGTACTTC	CSARPGLNYYGEQYF
TRBV19	.	few	16	TRBJ1-1	TGTGCCAGTAGGACCATGGCGTCGGCTATGAACACTGAAGCTTTCTTT	CASRTMASAMNTEAFF
TRBV18	.	few	14	TRBJ1-3	TGTGCCAGCTCACCGGCCACCTCGGGAAACACCATATATTTT	CASSPATSGNTIYF
TRBV29-1	TRBD2	few	15	TRBJ2-7	TGCAGCGTCGCCTCGGGACTAGCGGGAGCCGACGAGCAGTACTTC	CSVASGLAGADEQYF
TRBV5-6	.	few	15	TRBJ2-1	TGTGCCAGCAGCTTTTGGACGGGCTCCTACAATGAGCAGTTCTTC	CASSFWTGSYNEQFF
TRBV4-1	.	few	15	TRBJ2-2	TGCGCCAGCAGCCAAGAAGGCCAGGTCTCCGGGGAGCTGTTTTTT	CASSQEGQVSGELFF
TRBV20-1	.	many	11	TRBJ2-3	TGCAGTGCCAGCCGATCGGATACGCAGTATTTT	CSASRSDTQYF
TRBV15	.	few	15	TRBJ1-5	TGTGCCACCAGCAGGGCTACAGGGAGCAATCAGCCCCAGCATTTT	CATSRATGSNQPQHF
TRBV10-3	.	few	11	TRBJ2-1	TGTGCCATCAGCGCCTTGAATGAGCAGTTCTTC	CAISALNEQFF
TRBV27	TRBD2	many	19	TRBJ2-1	TGTGCCAGCAGTCGCATGGGACTAGCGGGCTCTAGCTCCTACAATGAGCAGTTCTTC	CASSRMGLAGSSSYNEQFF
TRBV29-1	.	.	14	TRBJ1-1	TGCAGCGTTCCTGGGGGGTTTATGAACACTGAAGCTTTCTTT	CSVPGGFMNTEAFF
TRBV6-5	.	many	14	TRBJ2-4	TGTGCCAGCAGCTTACAGATTATCAAAAACATTCAGTACTTC	CASSLQIIKNIQYF
TRBV9	TRBD1	many	15	TRBJ2-1	TGTGCCAGCAGCCCCCGCGGGACAGGTTACAATGAGCAGTTCTTC	CASSPRGTGYNEQFF
TRBV7-9	.	.	11	TRBJ2-2	TGTGCCAGCAGCAAGAGCGGGGAGCTGTTTTTT	CASSKSGELFF
TRBV9	TRBD2	.	15	TRBJ2-3	TGTGCCAGCAGCCCTATAGCGGGCGGGCAGAATACGCAGTATTTT	CASSPIAGGQNTQYF
TRBV9	.	few	18	TRBJ2-3	TGTGCCAGCAGCGTAGAGATAGGACTCATCCCTAGCACAGATACGCAGTATTTT	CASSVEIGLIPSTDTQYF
TRBV6-1	TRBD2	few	14	TRBJ2-3	TGTGCCAGCAGTGTACGAGCGGGAGTCGATACGCAGTATTTT	CASSVRAGVDTQYF
TRBV29-1	.	.	12	TRBJ1-1	TGCAGCGTTGCGGGCAGTAACACTGAAGCTTTCTTT	CSVAGSNTEAFF
TRBV4-1	.	few	14	TRBJ2-7	TGCGCCAGCAGCCAAGAAAAGAGCTCCTACGAGCAGTACTTC	CASSQEKSSYEQYF
TRBV5-6	TRBD1	few	14	TRBJ1-2	TGTGCCAGCAGCTTGATGGGACAGGGGTCTGGCTACACCTTC	CASSLMGQGSGYTF
TRBV19	TRBD1	few	14	TRBJ1-1	TGTGCCAGTAGTATAGACCCGGGACAGGGACGAGCTTTCTTT	CASSIDPGQGRAFF
TRBV12-3/TRBV12-4	.	few	14	TRBJ1-6	TGTGCCAGCATGGTCCCCGGAGGGTATTCACCCCTCCACTTT	CASMVPGGYSPLHF
TRBV20-1	.	.	13	TRBJ2-1	TGCAGTGCTACTTCCGGGAATTACAATGAGCAGTTCTTC	CSATSGNYNEQFF
TRBV10-2	TRBD2	.	14	TRBJ2-2	TGCGCCAGCAGGCAAGGACTAGCAACCGGGGAGCTGTTTTTT	CASRQGLATGELFF
TRBV29-1	TRBD2	few	17	TRBJ2-3	TGCAGCGTTGAAGAGGCTAGCGGGGGCATTAGCACAGATACGCAGTATTTT	CSVEEASGGISTDTQYF
TRBV4-3	TRBD1	few	15	TRBJ2-2	TGCGCCAGCAGCCAACTACAGGGGGTAGCCGGGGAGCTGTTTTTT	CASSQLQGVAGELFF
TRBV6-1	.	few	13	TRBJ1-4	TGTGCCAGCACCGGACGGTGGGGCGAAAAACTGTTTTTT	CASTGRWGEKLFF
TRBV7-9	.	few	15	TRBJ2-1	TGTGCCAGCAGCTTAGGGTCCGGGTCCTCCAATGAGCAGTTCTTC	CASSLGSGSSNEQFF
TRBV18	.	once	13	TRBJ2-2	TGTGCCAGCTCACGGGCAGACGGTGGGGAGCTGTTTTTT	CASSRADGGELFF
TRBV9	.	.	16	TRBJ1-2	TGTGCCAGCAGCGTAGAAGCGGTAGAGAGAGGCTATGGCTACACCTTC	CASSVEAVERGYGYTF
TRBV7-2	TRBD2	few	15	TRBJ2-2	TGTGCCAGCAGCTTAGGGGACTACCAAGGCCGGGAGCTGTTTTTT	CASSLGDYQGRELFF
TRBV6-5	.	.	17	TRBJ2-3	TGTGCCAGCCTCGGGCCTCCCGGGTGGGGGAACACAGATACGCAGTATTTT	CASLGPPGWGNTDTQYF